This T cell receptor (beta chain) was found in a study of graft-versus-host responses after intestinal transplantation. A word on this clone: The antigen remains unidentified.

Sequenced by immunoSEQ multiplex PCR; TCRdb stores in-frame clones only, minus some. The table has 40,000 or so clones, around nine tenths seen once. CDR1 SEHNR and CDR2 FQNEAQ come from the germline V gene (reference sequence). Trimming removed 1 base at V and 3 bases at J, with 3 bases between. The CDR3 covers 12 residues. General observations from the study: Detection of GvH clones occurred in recipient marrow, and some had their first appearance in ileum or blood. Some patients had graft-donor T cell macrochimerism, and their allografts showed high graft-versus-host to host-versus-graft clonal ratios.

The receptor comes from a human patient who received an intestinal transplant, so some T cells may come from the graft donor. The chain has TRBV7-9 and TRBJ1-2; D unclear. The sequenced sample was PBMCs, obtained about nine months after transplant. The CDR3 nucleotides read TGTGCCAGCAGCTTAGACTACTATGGCTACACCTTC. It is translated as CASSLDYYGYTF.